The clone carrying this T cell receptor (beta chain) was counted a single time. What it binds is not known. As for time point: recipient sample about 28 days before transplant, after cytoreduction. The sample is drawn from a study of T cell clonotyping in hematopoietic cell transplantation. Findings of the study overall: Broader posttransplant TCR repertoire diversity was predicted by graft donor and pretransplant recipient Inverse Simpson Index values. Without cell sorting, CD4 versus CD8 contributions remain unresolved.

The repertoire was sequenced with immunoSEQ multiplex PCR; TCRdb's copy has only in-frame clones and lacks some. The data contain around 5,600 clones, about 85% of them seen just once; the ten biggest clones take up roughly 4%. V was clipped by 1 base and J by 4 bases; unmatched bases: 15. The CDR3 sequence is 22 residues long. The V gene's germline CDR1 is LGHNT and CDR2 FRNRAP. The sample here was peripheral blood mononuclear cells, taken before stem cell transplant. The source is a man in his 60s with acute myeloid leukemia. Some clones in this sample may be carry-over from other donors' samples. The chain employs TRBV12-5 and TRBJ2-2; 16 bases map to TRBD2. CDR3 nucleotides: TGTGCTAGTGGTTTGGCCACGATCCCGGGACTAGCGGGAGGGCCTGGCACCGGGGAGCTGTTTTTT. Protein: CASGLATIPGLAGGPGTGELFF.